Below, 30 T cell receptor beta chains from the same sample are listed, as sequenced in a study of T-cell reconstitution after alpha-beta-depleted transplantation in children. This sample's TCRbeta library carried unique molecular identifier barcodes. One entry per CDR3 protein, called by TCRdb with MiXCR from the PCR reads. This sample carries 780,000 or so distinct CDR3 sequences, about 16% of them seen once, and the ten largest clones take approximately 5%. This specimen consisted of PBMCs, mostly from graft donor cells, obtained 360 days after TCRalphabeta/CD19-depleted stem cell transplant. The receptors were gathered from a male patient aged 10-17 years who had a stem cell transplant for acute lymphoblastic leukemia, so the T cells may come from the graft donor.

This rearrangement joins TRBV3-1 to TRBJ2-1; D call uncertain. Deletions cut 3 bases from V and 5 bases from J, with 14 bases between. From germline, CDR1 is LGHDT and CDR2 YNNKEL (reference sequence). CDR3 length: 15 amino acids. The CDR3 nucleotides are TGTGCCAGCAGCCACGGCCTTCCCCCCGACAATGAGCAGTTCTTC. Translating gives CASSHGLPPDNEQFF.

The genes are TRBV29-1 and TRBJ2-5; TRBD2 is a possible D gene (6 bases). The CDR3 totals 15 residues. Germline CDR1 is SQVTM and CDR2 is ANQGSEA. Trimming removed 2 bases from V and 1 base from J, with 14 bases in between. The CDR3: CSVEQLALIQETQYF. CDR3 bases: TGCAGCGTTGAACAACTAGCCTTGATCCAAGAGACCCAGTACTTC.

This clonotype appeared a few times. This chain links TRBV6-1 with TRBJ2-7; D might be TRBD2 (6 bases). There are 13 residues in the CDR3. The germline V gene has CDR1 MNHNS and CDR2 SASEGT. The V gene lost 6 bases and the J gene lost 2 bases, with 11 bases spanning the gap. The CDR3 is CASRRLGAYEQYF. Written as DNA, the CDR3 is TGTGCCAGCAGGAGACTAGGGGCCTACGAGCAGTACTTC.

This clonotype was recorded a few times. The genes are TRBV12-3 or TRBV12-4 and TRBJ2-1; TRBD2 matches at 11 bases. J gave up 9 bases and V 1 base, and 8 bases lay outside the gene matches. The CDR3 consists of 16 residues. This CDR3 is CASSLETSGMGGEQFF. The CDR3 region has the DNA TGTGCCAGCAGTTTAGAGACTAGCGGGATGGGAGGTGAGCAGTTCTTC.

This clonotype was counted only a few times. The J gene is TRBJ1-5, the V gene TRBV7-9; D is unclear. This CDR3 comprises 16 residues. Germline loops: CDR1 SEHNR, CDR2 FQNEAQ (reference sequence). V lost 0 bases, J lost 3 bases, and 12 bases lay in between. The CDR3 sequence: CASSLAKTGPNQPQHF. CDR3 in DNA: TGTGCCAGCAGCTTAGCGAAAACCGGGCCCAATCAGCCCCAGCATTTT.

This clonotype was seen only a few times. The chain uses TRBV5-6 and TRBJ2-7; D unclear. Germline V gene lookup returns CDR1 SGHDT and CDR2 YYEEEE. The CDR3 spans 16 residues. Trimming took 1 base from V and 0 from J, leaving 14 bases between them. The CDR3 coding sequence is TGTGCCAGCAGCTTGTATCCCGGCGCGAGCTCCTACGAGCAGTACTTC. Its protein product is CASSLYPGASSYEQYF.

This clonotype was seen only a few times. The chain links TRBV12-3 or TRBV12-4 to TRBJ2-3, with D maybe TRBD2 (5 bases). V lost 5 bases, J lost 6 bases, and 21 bases lay in between. The CDR3 extends over 16 amino acids. The DNA of the CDR3 is TGTGCCAGCAGTCTAACCACAGCTTTAAGCGGCGATACGCAGTATTTT. This gives the protein CASSLTTALSGDTQYF.

This clonotype occurred a few times. The rearrangement links TRBV5-1 to TRBJ2-7; TRBD1 aligns across 9 bases. Germline V gene lookup returns CDR1 SGHRS and CDR2 YFSETQ. With 0 bases clipped from V and 5 bases from J, the junction kept 3 bases outside the gene matches. This CDR3 has 14 residues. CDR3 residues: CASSLAGQGDEQYF. The DNA for the CDR3 is TGCGCCAGCAGCTTGGCGGGACAGGGTGACGAGCAGTACTTC.

This clonotype occurred many times. In nucleotides, the CDR3 is TGTGCCAGCAGCCCTTCGGCGCAAGAGACCCAGTACTTC. Translation gives CASSPSAQETQYF. The chain is built from TRBV7-2 and TRBJ2-5; D is undetermined. Germline assignment: CDR1 SGHTA and CDR2 FQGNSA. This CDR3 has 13 residues. The germline V and J ends were trimmed by 5 bases and 2 bases, with 9 bases remaining between them.

The genes are TRBV12-3 or TRBV12-4 and TRBJ2-3; perhaps TRBD2 as D (6 bases). This CDR3 contains 12 residues. Trimming shortened V by 3 bases and J by 8 bases, and 9 bases separated the two germline ends. The CDR3 coding sequence is TGTGCCAGCAGTTTCGGGACTCCTACGCAGTATTTT. Translated, it gives CASSFGTPTQYF.

The chain has TRBV10-2 and TRBJ1-5, with a possible D match to TRBD1 (5 bases). The V end was cut by 2 bases, the J end by 5 bases, with 13 bases between. The CDR3 is 15 residues long. The germline CDR1 and CDR2 sequences are WSHSY and SAAADI. The CDR3 is CASSEAGLGDQPQHF. Here the CDR3 DNA reads TGCGCCAGCAGTGAGGCGGGGCTGGGAGATCAGCCCCAGCATTTT.

This clonotype was seen a handful of times. The chain recombines TRBV7-3 with TRBJ2-3; D may be TRBD1 (6 bases). Germline V gene data show CDR1 as SGHTA and CDR2 as FQGTGA. The CDR3 is made up of 14 amino acids. V shed 5 bases and J shed 5 bases, with 14 bases lying between them. CDR3 loop: CASSPSGVVDTQYF. Here the CDR3 DNA reads TGTGCCAGCAGCCCCTCAGGGGTCGTAGATACGCAGTATTTT.

The genes are TRBV2 and TRBJ1-1; D perhaps matches TRBD1 (6 bases). Germline CDR1 is SNHLY and CDR2 is FYNNEI. This CDR3 has 14 amino acids. The V end was cut by 4 bases, the J end by 1 base, with 10 bases between. The DNA of the CDR3 is TGTGCCAGCAGTGGGCACAGGGAGAACACTGAAGCTTTCTTT. Encoded protein: CASSGHRENTEAFF.

This clonotype was found many times. The chain recombines TRBV12-3 or TRBV12-4 with TRBJ2-5; 9 bases map to TRBD2. This CDR3 has 14 amino acids. Unmatched junction bases numbered 10, after V lost 10 bases and J lost 4 bases. Here the CDR3 reads CATSPGLARETQYF. For the CDR3, the DNA is TGTGCCACCTCACCGGGACTAGCTCGAGAGACCCAGTACTTC.

This clonotype occurred many times. The chain couples TRBV5-1 to TRBJ2-7, with D perhaps matching TRBD2 (6 bases). Trimming shortened V by 1 base and J by 4 bases, and 15 bases separated the two germline ends. The CDR3 is 15 amino acids. In germline, CDR1 is SGHRS, CDR2 YFSETQ. For the CDR3, the DNA is TGCGCCAGCAGCTTGATGACGGGAGCTTCTTACGAGCAGTACTTC. Translated, it gives CASSLMTGASYEQYF.

The chain uses TRBV13 and TRBJ2-7; tentative D call: TRBD2 (5 bases). Germline values: CDR1 PRHDT, CDR2 FYEKMQ (reference sequence). Trimming left V 5 bases short and J 3 bases short, with 11 bases between. This CDR3 has 13 residues. The CDR3 sequence is CASSPPRGYEQYF. CDR3 nucleotides: TGTGCCAGCAGCCCTCCTCGGGGCTACGAGCAGTACTTC.

The table lists this clonotype with a count of one. This rearrangement joins TRBV5-1 to TRBJ2-1; 15 bases map to TRBD2. CDR1 is SGHRS and CDR2 is YFSETQ in the germline V gene. Trimming cost V 1 base and J 8 bases; bases outside gene matches: 10. The CDR3 loop spans 18 amino acids. The CDR3 DNA reads as TGCGCCAGCAGCTTGACCTACGGACTAGCGGGAGGGCCCCATGAGCAGTTCTTC. Translating it yields CASSLTYGLAGGPHEQFF.

This clonotype was observed a handful of times. V gene TRBV4-2 combines with J gene TRBJ2-7; either TRBD1 or TRBD2 may fit D (5 bases each). Germline V gene data show CDR1 as LGHNA and CDR2 as YNFKEQ. Trimming took off 3 bases at V and 4 bases at J, with 16 bases between the two ends. The CDR3 covers 15 residues. The CDR3 DNA is TGTGCCAGCAGCCAGCAAGCCGGGACCGAGTACGAGCAGTACTTC. It yields the protein CASSQQAGTEYEQYF.

In its sample, this clonotype was seen many times. This chain links TRBV29-1 with TRBJ2-1, with D perhaps being TRBD1 or TRBD2 (6 bases each). V was trimmed by 4 bases and J by 8 bases, leaving 18 bases between them. This CDR3 has 14 residues. Germline V lookup: CDR1 SQVTM, CDR2 ANQGSEA. For the CDR3, the DNA is TGCAGCGTTGTGAGAAGTGGGGGGCATGATGAGCAGTTCTTC. Its translation is CSVVRSGGHDEQFF.

J is TRBJ2-1 and V is TRBV5-1; perhaps TRBD2 as D (6 bases). Germline values: CDR1 SGHRS, CDR2 YFSETQ. CDR3 length: 16 amino acids. Trimming stripped 0 bases from V and 0 bases from J, with 10 bases between. As DNA, the CDR3 is TGCGCCAGCAGCTTGGCGACTAGGTCCTCCTACAATGAGCAGTTCTTC. Its protein product is CASSLATRSSYNEQFF. Looking up the rest from reference TRBV5-1 and TRBJ2-1 gives the full variable domain: KAGVTQTPRYLIKTRGQQVTLSCSPISGHRSVSWYQQTPGQGLQFLFEYFSETQRNKGNFPGRFSGRQFSNSRSEMNVSTLELGDSALYLCASSLATRSSYNEQFFGPGTRLTVL.

The chain uses TRBV19 and TRBJ2-3; 9 bases agree with TRBD2. This CDR3 contains 15 residues. The V gene end was trimmed by 1 base and the J gene end by 4 bases; junction bases not matched to a gene: 3. Looked up from germline, CDR1 is LNHDA and CDR2 is SQIVND (reference sequence). CDR3 residues: CASSIVSGSPDTQYF. CDR3 nucleotide sequence: TGTGCCAGTAGTATAGTTAGCGGGAGCCCAGATACGCAGTATTTT.

This clonotype occurred a few times. The chain combines TRBV6-5 with TRBJ1-3; D remains ambiguous. The CDR3 is 16 amino acids. Deletions cut 0 bases from V and 0 bases from J, with 9 bases between. The germline gives CDR1 MNHEY, CDR2 SVGAGI. Written as DNA, the CDR3 is TGTGCCAGCAGTTACTCGGAGTCGAGCTCTGGAAACACCATATATTTT. Translation: CASSYSESSSGNTIYF.

This clonotype was detected only a few times. The CDR3 loop reads CASSESDRFHAYSNQPQHF. CDR3 nucleotides: TGTGCCAGCAGTGAGTCTGACAGGTTTCATGCCTATAGCAATCAGCCCCAGCATTTT. This rearrangement joins TRBV25-1 to TRBJ1-5; possibly TRBD1 for D (6 bases). Deletions cut 3 bases from V and 0 bases from J, with 21 bases between. CDR3 size: 19 residues. Germline assignment: CDR1 MGHDK and CDR2 SYGVNS.

In this sample, this clonotype turned up many times. The CDR3 loop reads CASSLGTQGAREKLFF. CDR3 coding DNA: TGTGCCAGCAGCTTAGGGACACAGGGGGCGAGAGAAAAACTGTTTTTT. The chain recombines TRBV7-9 with TRBJ1-4; 9 positions match TRBD1. Germline V gene lookup returns CDR1 SEHNR and CDR2 FQNEAQ (reference sequence). This CDR3 comprises 16 residues. With 1 base clipped from V and 8 bases from J, the junction kept 8 bases outside the gene matches.

The CDR3 nucleotides read TGCGCCAGCAGCTTGGTCCTCAACCGTTGGGCCAACGTCCTGACTTTC. Protein: CASSLVLNRWANVLTF. V and J are TRBV5-1 and TRBJ2-6, with no clear D. Germline V CDR1 and CDR2: SGHRS, YFSETQ. V was shortened by 0 bases and J by 5 bases, with 12 bases between the two germline ends. CDR3 size: 16 residues.

This chain connects TRBV20-1 to TRBJ2-5; TRBD2 matches 10 bases. With 3 bases clipped from V and 1 base from J, the junction kept 11 bases outside the gene matches. CDR3 size: 17 residues. Germline CDR1 reads DFQATT; CDR2 reads SNEGSKA (reference sequence). The CDR3: CSASWERLAGFQETQYF. CDR3 DNA: TGCAGTGCTAGCTGGGAGAGACTAGCGGGTTTCCAAGAGACCCAGTACTTC.

The rearrangement joins TRBV3-1 to TRBJ2-1; 14 nucleotides match TRBD2. V was clipped by 0 bases and J by 0 bases; unmatched bases: 7. This CDR3 comprises 20 residues. Germline V CDR1 and CDR2: LGHDT, YNNKEL (reference sequence). CDR3 region: CASSQDSGLAGELSYNEQFF. The CDR3 nucleotides are TGTGCCAGCAGCCAAGACTCGGGACTAGCGGGAGAGCTCTCCTACAATGAGCAGTTCTTC.

The rearrangement joins TRBV7-2 to TRBJ2-3; D might be TRBD2 (6 bases). The V gene's germline CDR1 is SGHTA and CDR2 FQGNSA. This CDR3 region has 15 residues. V lost 4 bases and J lost 4, with 15 bases in between. The CDR3 spells CASSSTQLAPDTQYF. CDR3 sequence (DNA): TGTGCCAGCAGCTCCACTCAACTAGCCCCAGATACGCAGTATTTT.

The chain is built from TRBV5-5 and TRBJ1-2; D may be TRBD1 (5 bases). Germline CDR1 reads SGHKS; CDR2 reads YYEKEE (reference sequence). The CDR3 is 16 residues long. With 4 bases removed from V and 2 bases from J, the gap between germline ends came to 18 bases. CDR3 coding DNA: TGTGCCAGCAGCCCCTATACCTTACAGGAAAACTATGGCTACACCTTC. Its protein is CASSPYTLQENYGYTF.

In its sample, this clonotype was seen many times. The chain links TRBV5-1 to TRBJ2-3; D may correspond to TRBD1 or TRBD2 (5 bases each). Per germline, CDR1 SGHRS and CDR2 YFSETQ. The CDR3 extends over 17 amino acids. V dropped 2 bases and J dropped 0 bases, with 16 bases sitting between them. The CDR3 sequence: CASSFDPGTSSTDTQYF. The CDR3 DNA follows: TGCGCCAGCAGCTTCGATCCAGGGACCTCTAGCACAGATACGCAGTATTTT.